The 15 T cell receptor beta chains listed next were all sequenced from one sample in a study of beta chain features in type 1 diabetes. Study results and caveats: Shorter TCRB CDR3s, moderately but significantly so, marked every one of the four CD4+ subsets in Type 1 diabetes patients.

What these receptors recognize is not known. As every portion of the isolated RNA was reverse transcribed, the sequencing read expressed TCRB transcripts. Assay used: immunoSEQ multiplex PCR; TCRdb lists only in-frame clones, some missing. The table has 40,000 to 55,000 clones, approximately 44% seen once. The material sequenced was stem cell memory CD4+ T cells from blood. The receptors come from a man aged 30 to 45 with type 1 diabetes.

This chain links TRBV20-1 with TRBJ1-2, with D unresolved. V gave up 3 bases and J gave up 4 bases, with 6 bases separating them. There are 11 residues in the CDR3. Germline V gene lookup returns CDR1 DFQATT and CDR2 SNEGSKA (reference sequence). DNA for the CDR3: TGCAGTGCTAGGGTACTCTATGGCTACACCTTC. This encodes CSARVLYGYTF.

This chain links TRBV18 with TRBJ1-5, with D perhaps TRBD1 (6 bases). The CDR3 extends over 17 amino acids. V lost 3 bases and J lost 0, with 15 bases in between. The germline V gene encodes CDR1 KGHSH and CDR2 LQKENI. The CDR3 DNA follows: TGTGCCAGCTCACCCGGTCAGGGGCTCTATAGCAATCAGCCCCAGCATTTT. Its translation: CASSPGQGLYSNQPQHF.

The CDR3 here is CASSLFNQRAAENIQYF. The CDR3 DNA follows: TGTGCCAGCAGTTTATTCAATCAGCGGGCGGCCGAAAACATTCAGTACTTC. This chain connects TRBV28 to TRBJ2-4; TRBD2 might be the D (6 bases). Germline V gene data show CDR1 as MDHEN and CDR2 as SYDVKM. This CDR3 has 17 residues. V lost 1 base and J lost 5, with 18 bases in between.

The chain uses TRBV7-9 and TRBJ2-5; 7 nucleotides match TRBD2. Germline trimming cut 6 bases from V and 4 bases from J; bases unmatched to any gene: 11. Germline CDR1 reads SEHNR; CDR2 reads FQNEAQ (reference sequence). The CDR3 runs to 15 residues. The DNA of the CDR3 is TGTGCCAGCAGACCCAGCGGGGCGCAGGGAGAGACCCAGTACTTC. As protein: CASRPSGAQGETQYF.

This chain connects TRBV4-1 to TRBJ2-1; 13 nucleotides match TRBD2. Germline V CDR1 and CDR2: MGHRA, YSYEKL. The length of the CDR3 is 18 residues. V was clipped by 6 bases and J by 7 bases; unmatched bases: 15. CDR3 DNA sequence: TGCGCCAGCAGACCGGTCGGACTAGCGGGAGAAAGTCATAATGAGCAGTTCTTC. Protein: CASRPVGLAGESHNEQFF.

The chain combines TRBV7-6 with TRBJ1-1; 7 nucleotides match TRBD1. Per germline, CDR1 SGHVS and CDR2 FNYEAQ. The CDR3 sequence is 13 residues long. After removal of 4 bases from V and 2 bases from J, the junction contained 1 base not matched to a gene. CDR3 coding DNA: TGTGCCAGCAGCTACAGGGGCAACACTGAAGCTTTCTTT. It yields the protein CASSYRGNTEAFF.

Here the CDR3 DNA reads TGTGCCAGCAGCTTAATAGCGGGAACAGATGAGCAGTTCTTC. It encodes CASSLIAGTDEQFF. The chain uses TRBV7-7 and TRBJ2-1; 8 bases map to TRBD2. V shed 2 bases and J 8 bases; nucleotides not matched to a gene: 5. Germline V CDR1 and CDR2: SSHAT, FNYEAQ (reference sequence). CDR3 length: 14 residues.

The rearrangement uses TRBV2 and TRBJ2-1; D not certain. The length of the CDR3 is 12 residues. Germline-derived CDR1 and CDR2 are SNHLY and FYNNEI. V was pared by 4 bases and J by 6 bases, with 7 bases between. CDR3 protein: CASSVFSNEQFF. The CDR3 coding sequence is TGTGCCAGCAGTGTATTCAGCAATGAGCAGTTCTTC.

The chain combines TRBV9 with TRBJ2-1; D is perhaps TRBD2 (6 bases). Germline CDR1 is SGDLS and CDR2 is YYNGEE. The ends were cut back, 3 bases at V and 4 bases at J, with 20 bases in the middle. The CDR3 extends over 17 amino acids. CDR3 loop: CASSGAIGWEAYNEQFF. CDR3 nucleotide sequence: TGTGCCAGCAGCGGTGCCATAGGGTGGGAGGCATACAATGAGCAGTTCTTC.

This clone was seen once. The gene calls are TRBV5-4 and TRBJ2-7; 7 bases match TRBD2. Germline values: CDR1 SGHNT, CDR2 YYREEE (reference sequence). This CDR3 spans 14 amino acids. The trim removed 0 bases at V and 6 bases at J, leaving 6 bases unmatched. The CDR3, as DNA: TGTGCCAGCAGCTTGGGGACTAGTCGCATCGAGCAGTACTTC. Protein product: CASSLGTSRIEQYF. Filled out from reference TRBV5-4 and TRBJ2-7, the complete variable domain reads ETGVTQSPTHLIKTRGQQVTLRCSSQSGHNTVSWYQQALGQGPQFIFQYYREEENGRGNFPPRFSGLQFPNYSSELNVNALELDDSALYLCASSLGTSRIEQYFGPGTRLTVT.

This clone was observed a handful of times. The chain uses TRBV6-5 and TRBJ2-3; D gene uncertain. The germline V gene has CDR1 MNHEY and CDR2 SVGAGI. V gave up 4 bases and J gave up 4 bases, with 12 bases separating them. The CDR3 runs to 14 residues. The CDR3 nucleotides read TGTGCCAGCAGTTCGGGTGGTCCCCCAGATACGCAGTATTTT. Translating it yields CASSSGGPPDTQYF.

The CDR3 loop is CASSIDRQNTGELFF. The CDR3 nucleotides read TGTGCCAGCAGCATCGACAGGCAGAACACCGGGGAGCTGTTTTTT. V and J are TRBV5-4 and TRBJ2-2; the D gene is possibly TRBD1 (6 bases). The CDR3 contains 15 residues. V was cut by 4 bases and J by 1 base, with 11 bases left in between. CDR1 is SGHNT, CDR2 YYREEE, per germline (reference sequence).

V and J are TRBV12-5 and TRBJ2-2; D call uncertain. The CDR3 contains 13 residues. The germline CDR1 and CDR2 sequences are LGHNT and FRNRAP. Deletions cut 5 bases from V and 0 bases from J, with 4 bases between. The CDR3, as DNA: TGTGCTAGTGGTCCTTCGAACACCGGGGAGCTGTTTTTT. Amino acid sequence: CASGPSNTGELFF.

CDR3 sequence (DNA): TGTGCCACCTCGGGACAGCCATACAATGAGCAGTTCTTC. It yields the protein CATSGQPYNEQFF. This rearrangement joins TRBV28 to TRBJ2-1; 7 positions match TRBD1. This CDR3 is built from 13 residues. The germline CDR1 and CDR2 sequences are MDHEN and SYDVKM. V gave up 10 bases and J gave up 4 bases; unmatched junction bases: 7.

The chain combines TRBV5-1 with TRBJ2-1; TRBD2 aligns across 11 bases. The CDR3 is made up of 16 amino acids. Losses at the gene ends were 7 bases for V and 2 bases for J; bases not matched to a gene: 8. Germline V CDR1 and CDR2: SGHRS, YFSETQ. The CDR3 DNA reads TGCGCCAGCGGCAAGCTAGCGGGAGGTACCTACAATGAGCAGTTCTTC. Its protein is CASGKLAGGTYNEQFF.